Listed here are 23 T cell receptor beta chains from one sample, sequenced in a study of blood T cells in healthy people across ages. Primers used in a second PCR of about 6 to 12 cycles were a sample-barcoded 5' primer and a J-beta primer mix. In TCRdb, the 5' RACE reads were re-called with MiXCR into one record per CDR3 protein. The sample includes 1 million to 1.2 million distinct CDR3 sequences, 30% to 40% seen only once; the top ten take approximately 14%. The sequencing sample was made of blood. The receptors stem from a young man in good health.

CDR3 residues: CASRTWGTGGTEAFF. The CDR3 DNA follows: TGTGCCAGCAGGACTTGGGGGACAGGGGGAACTGAAGCTTTCTTT. The chain joins TRBV6-2 or TRBV6-3 to TRBJ1-1; TRBD1 matches 11 bases. V shed 6 bases and J 5 bases; nucleotides not matched to a gene: 8. The CDR3 consists of 15 residues. Per germline, CDR1 MNHEY and CDR2 SVGEGT.

For the CDR3, the DNA is TGTGCCAGCAGTTTATCGAAATCAGGGGGCGGCTATGGCTACACCTTC. Amino acids: CASSLSKSGGGYGYTF. J is TRBJ1-2 and V is TRBV27; 8 bases match TRBD1. Germline values: CDR1 MNHEY, CDR2 SMNVEV (reference sequence). V gave up 0 bases and J gave up 4 bases; unmatched junction bases: 7. CDR3 size: 16 residues.

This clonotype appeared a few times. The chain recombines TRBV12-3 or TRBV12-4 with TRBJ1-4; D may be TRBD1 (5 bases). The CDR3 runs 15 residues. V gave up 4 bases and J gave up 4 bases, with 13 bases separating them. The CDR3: CASSSVRQINEKLFF. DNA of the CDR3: TGTGCCAGCAGTTCCGTCCGACAGATTAATGAAAAACTGTTTTTT.

CDR3 sequence (DNA): TGTGCCAGCAGCGAGACCGGGACAGGTCACTACGAGCAGTACTTC. It codes for CASSETGTGHYEQYF. The chain employs TRBV13 and TRBJ2-7; 8 positions agree with TRBD1. With 5 bases clipped from V and 3 bases from J, the junction kept 9 bases outside the gene matches. Per the germline V gene, CDR1 is PRHDT and CDR2 is FYEKMQ (reference sequence). The length of the CDR3 is 15 residues.

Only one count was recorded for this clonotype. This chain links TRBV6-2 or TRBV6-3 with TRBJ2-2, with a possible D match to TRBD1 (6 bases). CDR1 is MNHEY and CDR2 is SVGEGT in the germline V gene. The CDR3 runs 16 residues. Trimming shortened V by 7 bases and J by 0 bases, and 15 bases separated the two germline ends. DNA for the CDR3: TGTGCCAGCACCGTAAGCCCAGGGGCGAACACCGGGGAGCTGTTTTTT. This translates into CASTVSPGANTGELFF.

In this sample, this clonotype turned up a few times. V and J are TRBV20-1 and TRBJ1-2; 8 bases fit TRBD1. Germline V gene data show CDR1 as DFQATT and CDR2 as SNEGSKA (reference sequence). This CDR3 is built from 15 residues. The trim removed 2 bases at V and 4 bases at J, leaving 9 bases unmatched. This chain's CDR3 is CSARSGTGGSYGYTF. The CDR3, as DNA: TGCAGTGCTAGATCGGGGACAGGCGGGTCCTATGGCTACACCTTC.

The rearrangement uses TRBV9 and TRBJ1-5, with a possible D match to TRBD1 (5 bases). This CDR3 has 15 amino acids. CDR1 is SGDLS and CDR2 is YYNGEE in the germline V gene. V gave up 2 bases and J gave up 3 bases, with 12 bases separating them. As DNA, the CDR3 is TGTGCCAGCAGCGTGGGCGACAGTATCAATCAGCCCCAGCATTTT. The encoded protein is CASSVGDSINQPQHF.

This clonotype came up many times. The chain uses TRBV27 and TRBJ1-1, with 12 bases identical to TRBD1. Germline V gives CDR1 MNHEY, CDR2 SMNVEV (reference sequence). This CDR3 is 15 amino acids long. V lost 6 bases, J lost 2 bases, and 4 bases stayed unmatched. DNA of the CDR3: TGTGCCAGCAGCTTAGGGACAGGGGGCAACACTGAAGCTTTCTTT. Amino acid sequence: CASSLGTGGNTEAFF.

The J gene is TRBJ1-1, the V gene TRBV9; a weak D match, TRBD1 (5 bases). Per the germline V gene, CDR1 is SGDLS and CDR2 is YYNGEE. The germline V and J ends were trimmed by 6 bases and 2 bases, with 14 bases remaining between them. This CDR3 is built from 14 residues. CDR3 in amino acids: CASTPIDRNTEAFF. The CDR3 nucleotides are TGTGCCAGCACCCCCATCGACAGAAACACTGAAGCTTTCTTT.

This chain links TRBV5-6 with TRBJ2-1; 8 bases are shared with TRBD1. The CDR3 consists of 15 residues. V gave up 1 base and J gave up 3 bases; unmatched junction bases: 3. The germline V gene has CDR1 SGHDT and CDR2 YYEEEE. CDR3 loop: CASSLQGAHYNEQFF. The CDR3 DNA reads TGTGCCAGCAGCTTGCAGGGGGCTCACTACAATGAGCAGTTCTTC.

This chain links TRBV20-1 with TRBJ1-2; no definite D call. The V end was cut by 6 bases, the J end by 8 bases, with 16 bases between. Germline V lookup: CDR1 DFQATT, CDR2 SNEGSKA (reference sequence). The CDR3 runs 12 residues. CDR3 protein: CSALYRARGYTF. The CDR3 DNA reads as TGCAGTGCGCTCTATAGGGCCAGGGGCTACACCTTC.

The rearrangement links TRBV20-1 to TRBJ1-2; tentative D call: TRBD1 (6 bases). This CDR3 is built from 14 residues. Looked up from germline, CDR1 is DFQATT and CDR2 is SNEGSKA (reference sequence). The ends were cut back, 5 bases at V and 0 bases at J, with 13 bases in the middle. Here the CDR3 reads CSADQGQSNYGYTF. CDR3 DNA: TGCAGTGCTGACCAAGGACAGTCTAACTATGGCTACACCTTC.

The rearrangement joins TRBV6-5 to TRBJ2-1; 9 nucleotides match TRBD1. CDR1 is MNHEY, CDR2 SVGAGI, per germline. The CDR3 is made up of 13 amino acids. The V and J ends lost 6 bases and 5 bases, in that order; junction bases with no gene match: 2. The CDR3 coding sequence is TGTGCCAGCAGACGGACAGGGGACAATGAGCAGTTCTTC. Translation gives CASRRTGDNEQFF.

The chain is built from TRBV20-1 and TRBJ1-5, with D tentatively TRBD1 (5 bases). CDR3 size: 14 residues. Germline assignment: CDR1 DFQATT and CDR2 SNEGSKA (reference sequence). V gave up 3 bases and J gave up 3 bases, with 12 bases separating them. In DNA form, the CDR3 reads TGCAGTGCTAGCTGGGGCGGTAACAATCAGCCCCAGCATTTT. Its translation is CSASWGGNNQPQHF.

CDR3 sequence reads: CSAADSFNEKLFF. CDR3 sequence (DNA): TGCAGTGCCGCGGACAGCTTTAATGAAAAACTGTTTTTT. The V call is TRBV20-1, the J call TRBJ1-4; tentative D call: TRBD1 (6 bases). Germline CDR1 is DFQATT and CDR2 is SNEGSKA (reference sequence). CDR3 length equals 13 residues. With 6 bases removed from V and 4 bases from J, the gap between germline ends came to 12 bases.

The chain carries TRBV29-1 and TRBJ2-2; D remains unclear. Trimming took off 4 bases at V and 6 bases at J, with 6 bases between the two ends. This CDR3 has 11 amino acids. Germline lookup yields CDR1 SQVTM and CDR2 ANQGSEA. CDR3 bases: TGCAGCGTTGGTCGGTCCGGGGAGCTGTTTTTT. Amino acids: CSVGRSGELFF.

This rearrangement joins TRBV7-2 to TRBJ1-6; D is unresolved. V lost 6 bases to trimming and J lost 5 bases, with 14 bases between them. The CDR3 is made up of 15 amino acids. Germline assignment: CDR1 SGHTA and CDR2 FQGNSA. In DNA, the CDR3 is TGTGCCAGCAGGGAATACCAAGCGGATAATTCACCCCTCCACTTT. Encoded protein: CASREYQADNSPLHF.

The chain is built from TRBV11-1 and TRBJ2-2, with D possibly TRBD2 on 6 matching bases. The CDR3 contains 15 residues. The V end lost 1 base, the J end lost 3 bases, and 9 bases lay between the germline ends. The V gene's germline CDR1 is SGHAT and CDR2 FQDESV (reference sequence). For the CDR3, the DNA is TGTGCCAGCAGCTTAGAAGGAGGGGACACCGGGGAGCTGTTTTTT. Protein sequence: CASSLEGGDTGELFF.

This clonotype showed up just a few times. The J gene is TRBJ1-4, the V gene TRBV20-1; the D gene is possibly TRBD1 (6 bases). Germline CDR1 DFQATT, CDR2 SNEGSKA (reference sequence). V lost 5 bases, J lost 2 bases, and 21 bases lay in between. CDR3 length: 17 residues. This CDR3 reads CSAQRDTRRVTNEKLFF. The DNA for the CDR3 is TGCAGTGCTCAGCGGGACACCCGAAGAGTCACTAATGAAAAACTGTTTTTT.

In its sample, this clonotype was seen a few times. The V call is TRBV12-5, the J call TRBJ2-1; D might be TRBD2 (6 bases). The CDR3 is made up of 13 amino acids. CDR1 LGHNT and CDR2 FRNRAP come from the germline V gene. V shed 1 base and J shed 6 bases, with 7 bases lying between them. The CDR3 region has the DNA TGTGCTAGTGGTTTGGCCGGGGGCAATGAGCAGTTCTTC. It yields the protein CASGLAGGNEQFF.

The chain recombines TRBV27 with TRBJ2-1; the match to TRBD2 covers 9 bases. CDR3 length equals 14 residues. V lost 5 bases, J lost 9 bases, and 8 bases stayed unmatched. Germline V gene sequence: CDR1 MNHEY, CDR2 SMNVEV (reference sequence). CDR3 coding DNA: TGTGCCAGCAGTACCGGGACTAGCCTCCCTGAGCAGTTCTTC. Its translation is CASSTGTSLPEQFF.

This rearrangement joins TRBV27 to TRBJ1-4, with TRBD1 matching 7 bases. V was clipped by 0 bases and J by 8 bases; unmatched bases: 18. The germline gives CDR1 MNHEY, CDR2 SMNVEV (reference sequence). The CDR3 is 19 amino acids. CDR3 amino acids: CASSLSGVGLRGRREKLFF. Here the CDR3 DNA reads TGTGCCAGCAGTTTATCGGGGGTCGGGTTGAGGGGGCGACGAGAAAAACTGTTTTTT.

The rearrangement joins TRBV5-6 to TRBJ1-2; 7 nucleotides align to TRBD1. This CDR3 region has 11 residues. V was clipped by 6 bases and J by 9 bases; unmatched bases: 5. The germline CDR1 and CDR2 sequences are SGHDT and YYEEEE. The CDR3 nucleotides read TGTGCCAGCAACTTACAGGGGAGCTACACCTTC. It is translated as CASNLQGSYTF. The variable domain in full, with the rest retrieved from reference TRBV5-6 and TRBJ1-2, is DAGVTQSPTHLIKTRGQQVTLRCSPKSGHDTVSWYQQALGQGPQFIFQYYEEEERQRGNFPDRFSGHQFPNYSSELNVNALLLGDSALYLCASNLQGSYTFGSGTRLTVV.